The rows below give T cell receptor beta chains drawn from one sample of a study of cytomegalovirus exposure and HLA in healthy donors. The repertoire was sequenced with immunoSEQ multiplex PCR; TCRdb's copy has only in-frame clones and lacks some. The repertoire holds about 150,000 clones, 85% to 90% seen once, with 2.1% in the top ten. The sequenced material came from PBMCs. The receptor set was obtained from a human donor in good health. Each CDR3 is given with its conserved first and last residue. D genes are given only for firm matches. Size values are once, few and many counts, or a class for expanded clones, and some rows have none.

v_call	d_call	j_call	clone_size	cdr3_nt	cdr3_aa
TRBV11-2	TRBD2	TRBJ2-2	.	TGTGCCAGCAGCTTAACAGGACTAGCGGGGGGGGAACATGACGGGGAGCTGTTTTTT	CASSLTGLAGGEHDGELFF
TRBV7-2	TRBD1	TRBJ2-1	.	TGTGCCAGCAGCTTAGCTGTGGTCAGGGGGCGTTTCTTC	CASSLAVVRGRFF
TRBV5-5	.	TRBJ2-2	once	TGTGCCAGCAGCCGCAAGGGGGACACCGGGGAGCTGTTTTTT	CASSRKGDTGELFF
TRBV2	.	TRBJ2-2	.	TGTGCCAGCAGGTGGCAGGGAAGAACCGGGGAGCTGTTTTTT	CASRWQGRTGELFF
TRBV7-2	TRBD2	TRBJ2-5	.	TGTGCCAGCAGCGCACGTTTTGCGGGAGGGTATCAAGAGACCCAGTACTTC	CASSARFAGGYQETQYF
TRBV7-6	.	TRBJ1-4	.	TGTGCCAGCAGCTTAGATCAGGGTTTTAATGAAAAACTGTTTTTT	CASSLDQGFNEKLFF
TRBV6-5	TRBD2	TRBJ2-7	.	TGTGCCAGCAGCCCTAGCGGGAGCTACGAGCAGTACTTC	CASSPSGSYEQYF
TRBV30	TRBD1	TRBJ2-7	.	TGTGCCTGGAGGACAGGGGGACAGGGAGCCGAGCAGTACTTC	CAWRTGGQGAEQYF
TRBV5-1	TRBD1	TRBJ2-3	.	TGCGCCAGCAGCCCCGGGACAGACACTAGCACAGATACGCAGTATTTT	CASSPGTDTSTDTQYF
TRBV4-2	TRBD2	TRBJ2-1	.	TGTGCCAGCAGCCAAACAGTGGAGCTAGCGGGGGTCTACAATGAGCAGTTCTTC	CASSQTVELAGVYNEQFF
TRBV7-8	.	TRBJ1-1	.	TGTGCCAGCAGCTTAAGGAGGGTCGGGAACACTGAAGCTTTCTTT	CASSLRRVGNTEAFF